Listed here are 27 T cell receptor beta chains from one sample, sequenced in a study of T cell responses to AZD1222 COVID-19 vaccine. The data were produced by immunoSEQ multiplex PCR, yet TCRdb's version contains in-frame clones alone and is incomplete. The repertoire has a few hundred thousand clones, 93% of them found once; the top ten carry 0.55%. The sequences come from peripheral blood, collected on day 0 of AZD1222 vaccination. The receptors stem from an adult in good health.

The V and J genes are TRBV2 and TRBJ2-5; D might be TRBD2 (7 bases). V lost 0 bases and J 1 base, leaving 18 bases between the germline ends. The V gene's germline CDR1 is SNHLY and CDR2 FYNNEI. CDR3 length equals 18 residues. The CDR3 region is CASSEAGRGVGLQETQYF. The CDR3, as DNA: TGTGCCAGCAGTGAAGCGGGGAGGGGGGTAGGCCTCCAAGAGACCCAGTACTTC.

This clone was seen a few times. The CDR3 spells CSAERGSGEQYF. The CDR3 DNA is TGCAGCGCGGAGAGGGGGTCGGGCGAGCAGTACTTC. The chain combines TRBV29-1 with TRBJ2-7; perhaps TRBD1 as D (6 bases). The CDR3 length is 12 residues. Trimming shortened V by 7 bases and J by 6 bases, and 16 bases separated the two germline ends. Germline loops: CDR1 SQVTM, CDR2 ANQGSEA.

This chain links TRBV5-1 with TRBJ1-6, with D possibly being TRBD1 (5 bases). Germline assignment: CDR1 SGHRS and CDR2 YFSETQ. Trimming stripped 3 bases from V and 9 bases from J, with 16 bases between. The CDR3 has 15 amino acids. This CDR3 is CASSWDGSGGSPLHF. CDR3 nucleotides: TGCGCCAGCAGCTGGGACGGTTCCGGCGGTTCACCCCTCCACTTT.

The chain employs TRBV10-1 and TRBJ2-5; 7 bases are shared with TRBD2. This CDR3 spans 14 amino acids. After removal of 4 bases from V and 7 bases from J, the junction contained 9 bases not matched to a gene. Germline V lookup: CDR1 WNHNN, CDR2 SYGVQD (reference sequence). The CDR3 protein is CASSGDRSGGTQYF. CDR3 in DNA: TGCGCCAGCAGTGGGGATCGGTCGGGGGGGACCCAGTACTTC.

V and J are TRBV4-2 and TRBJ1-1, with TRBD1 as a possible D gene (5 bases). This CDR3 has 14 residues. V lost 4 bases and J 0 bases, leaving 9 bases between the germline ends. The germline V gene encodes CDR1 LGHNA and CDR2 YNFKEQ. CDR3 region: CASSRGLLNTEAFF. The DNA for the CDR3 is TGTGCCAGCAGCCGGGGACTGCTGAACACTGAAGCTTTCTTT.

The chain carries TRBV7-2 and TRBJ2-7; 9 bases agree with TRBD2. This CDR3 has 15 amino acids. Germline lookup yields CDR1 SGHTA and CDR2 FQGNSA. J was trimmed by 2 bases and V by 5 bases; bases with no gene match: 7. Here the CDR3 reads CASSIISGRPYEQYF. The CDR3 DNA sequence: TGTGCCAGCAGCATCATTAGCGGGAGACCCTACGAGCAGTACTTC.

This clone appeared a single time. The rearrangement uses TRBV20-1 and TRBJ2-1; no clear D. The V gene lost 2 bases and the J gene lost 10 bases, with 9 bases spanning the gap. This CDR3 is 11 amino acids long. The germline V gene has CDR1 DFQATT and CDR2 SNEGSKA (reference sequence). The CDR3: CSARTMTEQFF. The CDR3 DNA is TGCAGTGCTAGAACAATGACAGAGCAGTTCTTC.

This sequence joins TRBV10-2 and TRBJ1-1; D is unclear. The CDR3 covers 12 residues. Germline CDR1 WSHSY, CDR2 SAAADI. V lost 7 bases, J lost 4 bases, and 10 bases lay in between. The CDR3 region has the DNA TGCGCCAGCACAGATCGCCTCACTGAAGCTTTCTTT. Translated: CASTDRLTEAFF.

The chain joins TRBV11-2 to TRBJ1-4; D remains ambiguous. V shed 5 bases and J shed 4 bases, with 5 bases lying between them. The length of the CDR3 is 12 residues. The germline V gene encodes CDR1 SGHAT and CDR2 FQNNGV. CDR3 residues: CASSQYNEKLFF. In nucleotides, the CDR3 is TGTGCCAGCAGCCAGTATAATGAAAAACTGTTTTTT.

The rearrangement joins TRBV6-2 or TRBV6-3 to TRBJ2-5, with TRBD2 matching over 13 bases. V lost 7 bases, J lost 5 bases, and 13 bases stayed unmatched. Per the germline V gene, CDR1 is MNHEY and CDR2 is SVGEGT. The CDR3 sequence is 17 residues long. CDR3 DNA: TGTGCCAGCAACCCCGGCACTAGCGGGAGGGCCGCGGAGACCCAGTACTTC. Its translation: CASNPGTSGRAAETQYF.

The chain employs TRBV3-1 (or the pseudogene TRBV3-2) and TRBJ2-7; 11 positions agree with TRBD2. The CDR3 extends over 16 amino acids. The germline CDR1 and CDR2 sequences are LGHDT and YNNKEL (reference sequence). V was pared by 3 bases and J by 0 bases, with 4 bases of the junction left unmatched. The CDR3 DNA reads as TGTGCCAGCAGCCAGGGTAGCGGGGGGGCCTCCTACGAGCAGTACTTC. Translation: CASSQGSGGASYEQYF.

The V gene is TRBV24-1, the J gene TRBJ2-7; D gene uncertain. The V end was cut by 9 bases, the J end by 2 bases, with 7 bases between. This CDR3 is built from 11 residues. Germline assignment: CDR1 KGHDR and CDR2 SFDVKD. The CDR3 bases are TGTGCCACCGCAATACCCTACGAGCAGTACTTC. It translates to CATAIPYEQYF.

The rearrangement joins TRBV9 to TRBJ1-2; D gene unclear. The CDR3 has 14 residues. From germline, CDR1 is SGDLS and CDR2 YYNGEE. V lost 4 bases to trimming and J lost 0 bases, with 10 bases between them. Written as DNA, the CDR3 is TGTGCCAGCAGCCCCCGAGCAGCTAACTATGGCTACACCTTC. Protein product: CASSPRAANYGYTF.

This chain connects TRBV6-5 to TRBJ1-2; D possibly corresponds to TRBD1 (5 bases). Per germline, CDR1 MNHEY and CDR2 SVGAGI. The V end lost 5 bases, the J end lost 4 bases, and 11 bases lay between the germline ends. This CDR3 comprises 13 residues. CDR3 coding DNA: TGTGCCAGCAGTCCTCCGGGGGGCTATGGCTACACCTTC. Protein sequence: CASSPPGGYGYTF.

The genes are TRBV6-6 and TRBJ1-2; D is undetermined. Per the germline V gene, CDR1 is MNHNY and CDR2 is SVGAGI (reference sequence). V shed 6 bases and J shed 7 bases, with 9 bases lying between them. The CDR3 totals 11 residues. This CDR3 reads CASRPEGGYTF. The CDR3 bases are TGTGCCAGCAGGCCCGAGGGTGGCTACACCTTC.

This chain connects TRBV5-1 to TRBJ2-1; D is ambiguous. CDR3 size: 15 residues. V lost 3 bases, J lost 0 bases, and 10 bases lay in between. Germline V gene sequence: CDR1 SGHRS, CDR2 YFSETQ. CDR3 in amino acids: CASSSTPSSYNEQFF. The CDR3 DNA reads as TGCGCCAGCAGCTCGACACCGAGCTCCTACAATGAGCAGTTCTTC.

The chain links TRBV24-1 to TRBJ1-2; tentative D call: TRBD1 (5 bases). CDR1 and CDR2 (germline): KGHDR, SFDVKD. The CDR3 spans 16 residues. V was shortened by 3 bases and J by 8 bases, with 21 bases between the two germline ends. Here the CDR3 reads CATSDPQGGMSRGYTF. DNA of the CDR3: TGTGCCACCAGTGATCCCCAGGGCGGAATGAGTCGGGGCTACACCTTC.

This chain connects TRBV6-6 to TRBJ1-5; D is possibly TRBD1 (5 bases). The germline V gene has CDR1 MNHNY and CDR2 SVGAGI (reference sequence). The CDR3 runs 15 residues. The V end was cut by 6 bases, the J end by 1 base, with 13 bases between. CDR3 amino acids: CASSTRDGSNQPQHF. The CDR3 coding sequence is TGTGCCAGCAGCACCCGGGACGGAAGCAATCAGCCCCAGCATTTT.

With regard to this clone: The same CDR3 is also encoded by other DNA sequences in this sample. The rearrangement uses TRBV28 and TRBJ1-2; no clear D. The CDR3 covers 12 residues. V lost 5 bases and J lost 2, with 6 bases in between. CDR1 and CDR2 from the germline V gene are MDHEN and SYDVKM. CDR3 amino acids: CASSLSNYGYTF. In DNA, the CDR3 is TGTGCCAGCAGTCTCTCCAACTATGGCTACACCTTC.

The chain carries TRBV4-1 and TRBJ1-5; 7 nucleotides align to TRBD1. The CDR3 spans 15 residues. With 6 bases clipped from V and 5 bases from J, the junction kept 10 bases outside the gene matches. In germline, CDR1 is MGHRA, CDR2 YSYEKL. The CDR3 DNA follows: TGCGCCAGCAGTTGGTCTGGCCAGGGGGATCAGCCCCAGCATTTT. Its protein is CASSWSGQGDQPQHF.

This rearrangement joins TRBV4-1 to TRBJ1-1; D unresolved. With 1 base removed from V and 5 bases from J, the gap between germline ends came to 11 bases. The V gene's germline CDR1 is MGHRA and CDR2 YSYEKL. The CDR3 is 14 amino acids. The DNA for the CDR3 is TGCGCCAGCAGCCAAGGGGAGGTGAGAACTGAAGCTTTCTTT. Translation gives CASSQGEVRTEAFF.

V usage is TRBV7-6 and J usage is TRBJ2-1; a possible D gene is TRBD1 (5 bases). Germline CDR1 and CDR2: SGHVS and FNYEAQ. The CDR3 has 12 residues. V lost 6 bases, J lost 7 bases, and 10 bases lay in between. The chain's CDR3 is CASSSGWNEQFF. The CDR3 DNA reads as TGTGCCAGCAGTTCAGGGTGGAATGAGCAGTTCTTC. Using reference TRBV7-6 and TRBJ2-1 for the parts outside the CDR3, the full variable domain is GAGVSQSPRYKVTKRGQDVALRCDPISGHVSLYWYRQALGQGPEFLTYFNYEAQQDKSGLPNDRFSAERPEGSISTLTIQRTEQRDSAMYRCASSSGWNEQFFGPGTRLTVL.

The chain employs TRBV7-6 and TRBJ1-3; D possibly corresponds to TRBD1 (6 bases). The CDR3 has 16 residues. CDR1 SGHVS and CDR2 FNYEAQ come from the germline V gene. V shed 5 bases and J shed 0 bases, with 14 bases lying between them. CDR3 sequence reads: CASSGAGGVSGNTIYF. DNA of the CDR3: TGTGCCAGCAGCGGAGCGGGGGGCGTCTCTGGAAACACCATATATTTT.

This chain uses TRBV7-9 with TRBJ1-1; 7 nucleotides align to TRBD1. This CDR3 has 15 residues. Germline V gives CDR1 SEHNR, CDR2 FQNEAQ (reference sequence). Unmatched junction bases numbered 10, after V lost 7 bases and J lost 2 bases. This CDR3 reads CASNRYRGTNTEAFF. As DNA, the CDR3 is TGTGCCAGCAACCGCTACAGGGGAACTAACACTGAAGCTTTCTTT.

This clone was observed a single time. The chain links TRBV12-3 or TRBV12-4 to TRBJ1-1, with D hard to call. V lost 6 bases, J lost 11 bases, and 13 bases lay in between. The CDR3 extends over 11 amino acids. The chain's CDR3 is CASSPPIGAFF. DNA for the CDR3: TGTGCCAGCAGCCCGCCCATTGGGGCTTTCTTT.

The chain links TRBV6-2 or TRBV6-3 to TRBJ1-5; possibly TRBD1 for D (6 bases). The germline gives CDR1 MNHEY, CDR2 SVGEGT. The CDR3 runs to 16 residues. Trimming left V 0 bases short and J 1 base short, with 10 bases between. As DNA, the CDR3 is TGTGCCAGCAGTTACTCGAAGGGGGGGAGCAATCAGCCCCAGCATTTT. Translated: CASSYSKGGSNQPQHF.

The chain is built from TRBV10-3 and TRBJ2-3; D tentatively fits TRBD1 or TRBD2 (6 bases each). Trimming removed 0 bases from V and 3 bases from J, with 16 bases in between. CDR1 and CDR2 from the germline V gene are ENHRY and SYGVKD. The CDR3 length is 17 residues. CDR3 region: CAISESRGEVGTDTQYF. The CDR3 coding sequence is TGTGCCATCAGTGAGTCGAGGGGGGAGGTCGGAACAGATACGCAGTATTTT.